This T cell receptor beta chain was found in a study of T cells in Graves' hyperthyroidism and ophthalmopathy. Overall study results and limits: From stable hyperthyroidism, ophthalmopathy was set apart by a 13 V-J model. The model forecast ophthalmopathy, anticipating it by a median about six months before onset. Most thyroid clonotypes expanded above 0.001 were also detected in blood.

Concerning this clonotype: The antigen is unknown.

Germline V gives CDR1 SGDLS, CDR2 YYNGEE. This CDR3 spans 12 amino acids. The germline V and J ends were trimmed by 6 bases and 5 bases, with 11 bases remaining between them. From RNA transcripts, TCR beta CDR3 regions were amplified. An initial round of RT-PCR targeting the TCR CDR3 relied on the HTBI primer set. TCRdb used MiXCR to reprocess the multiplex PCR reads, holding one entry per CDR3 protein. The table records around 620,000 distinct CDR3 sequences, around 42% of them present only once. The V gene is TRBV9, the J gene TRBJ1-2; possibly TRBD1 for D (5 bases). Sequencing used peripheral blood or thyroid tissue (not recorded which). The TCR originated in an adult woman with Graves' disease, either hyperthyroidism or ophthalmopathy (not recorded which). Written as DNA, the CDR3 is TGTGCCAGCAATACAGGAATATATGGCTACACCTTC. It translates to CASNTGIYGYTF.